The following is a TCR beta chain sequence with its context. The data were produced by immunoSEQ multiplex PCR, yet TCRdb's version contains in-frame clones alone and is incomplete. Among approximately 200,000 clones listed, approximately 90% were seen once. The data were obtained in a study of blood T cell repertoires in COVID-19. This TCR derives from a man between 65 and 85 years old with acute or convalescent COVID-19. What was sequenced was peripheral blood.

CDR3 DNA sequence: TGTGCCAGCAGCCTCCCGATCGGGCGGGTAAATGAGCAGTTCTTC. Residues: CASSLPIGRVNEQFF. The genes are TRBV7-8 and TRBJ2-1, with D possibly matching TRBD2 (5 bases). The CDR3 consists of 15 residues. Germline CDR1 is SGHVS and CDR2 is FQNEAQ. V lost 5 bases, J lost 7 bases, and 18 bases lay in between. The whole variable domain, remainder taken from reference TRBV7-8 and TRBJ2-1, is GAGVSQSPRYKVAKRGQDVALRCDPISGHVSLFWYQQALGQGPEFLTYFQNEAQLDKSGLPSDRFFAERPEGSVSTLKIQRTQQEDSAVYLCASSLPIGRVNEQFFGPGTRLTVL.